What follows are 24 T cell receptor beta chains derived from one specimen sequenced in a study of blood T cell repertoires in COVID-19. Method: immunoSEQ multiplex PCR; TCRdb's copy keeps in-frame clones and lacks some. This table has approximately 250,000 clones, 84% appearing once. Sequencing input: peripheral blood. Receptor source: a middle-aged woman who had recovered from COVID-19.

CDR3 nucleotide sequence: TGTGCCAGCAGCCAAGATCCTGGACAGGGGAGCGCTGGAAACACCATATATTTT. Encoded protein: CASSQDPGQGSAGNTIYF. V gene TRBV14 combines with J gene TRBJ1-3, with 9 bases lining up with TRBD1. Germline values: CDR1 SGHDN, CDR2 FVKESK. The CDR3 is made up of 18 amino acids. V lost 0 bases and J lost 2; bases outside the gene matches: 8.

This rearrangement joins TRBV6-5 to TRBJ1-4, with D possibly matching TRBD1 (6 bases). CDR1 is MNHEY, CDR2 SVGAGI, per germline. Trimming shortened V by 7 bases and J by 14 bases, and 23 bases separated the two germline ends. The CDR3 loop spans 14 amino acids. CDR3 sequence reads: CASTEGDRETRLFF. The CDR3 DNA reads TGTGCCAGCACCGAGGGGGACCGGGAAACCAGGCTGTTTTTT.

By share, this clone ranks as medium-sized (0.01 to 0.1%). The chain carries TRBV9 and TRBJ1-6; TRBD1 agrees at 7 bases. With 4 bases clipped from V and 7 bases from J, the junction kept 5 bases outside the gene matches. The CDR3 covers 14 residues. CDR1 and CDR2 from the germline V gene are SGDLS and YYNGEE. This CDR3 is CASSTGDGNSPLHF. Written as DNA, the CDR3 is TGTGCCAGCAGCACAGGGGATGGGAATTCACCCCTCCACTTT.

In this sample, this clone turned up once. The V and J genes are TRBV6-1 and TRBJ1-2; a possible D gene is TRBD1 (6 bases). V lost 3 bases to trimming and J lost 3 bases, with 20 bases between them. The length of the CDR3 is 17 residues. Germline-derived CDR1 and CDR2 are MNHNS and SASEGT. In DNA form, the CDR3 reads TGTGCCAGCAGTGATTGGGGGATGAACAGGGTAGACTATGGCTACACCTTC. It specifies CASSDWGMNRVDYGYTF.

This clone was detected a few times. The chain links TRBV6-4 to TRBJ1-6; perhaps TRBD1 as D (6 bases). This CDR3 region has 13 residues. Germline V gene data show CDR1 as MRHNA and CDR2 as SNTAGT. V was trimmed by 4 bases and J by 8 bases, leaving 9 bases between them. The CDR3 here is CASSVDRDSPLHF. The CDR3 DNA reads TGTGCCAGCAGTGTGGACAGAGATTCACCCCTCCACTTT.

The chain employs TRBV21-1 and TRBJ1-6; the table gives TRBD1 as D, unverified against the DNA. TRBV21-1 counts as a pseudogene. The CDR3 sequence is 14 residues long. CDR3 protein: CASSTQVLGSPLHF. CDR3 DNA sequence: TGTGCCAGCAGCACACAGGTACTGGGTTCACCCCTCCACTTT.

This chain connects TRBV5-6 to TRBJ1-2; TRBD1 matches at 7 bases. V gave up 1 base and J gave up 7 bases; unmatched junction bases: 10. This CDR3 is 15 amino acids long. CDR1 is SGHDT, CDR2 YYEEEE, per germline. The CDR3 bases are TGTGCCAGCAGCTTGAAGTCGAAGGGGGCGCGTGGCTACACCTTC. Translation: CASSLKSKGARGYTF.

This sequence joins TRBV6-4 and TRBJ2-5; D is unclear. The CDR3 covers 13 residues. V lost 3 bases and J 3 bases, leaving 8 bases between the germline ends. Germline lookup yields CDR1 MRHNA and CDR2 SNTAGT. The CDR3 DNA follows: TGTGCCAGCAGTGAAGGTGGAGAAGAGACCCAGTACTTC. It specifies CASSEGGEETQYF.

This chain joins TRBV28 and TRBJ1-2; D gene unclear. The CDR3 loop spans 15 amino acids. Germline CDR1 and CDR2: MDHEN and SYDVKM. V was cut by 5 bases and J by 6 bases, with 19 bases left in between. The CDR3 spells CASSTALGRDDGYTF. CDR3 sequence (DNA): TGTGCCAGCAGTACCGCTTTAGGGAGGGATGATGGCTACACCTTC.

This clone was seen only a few times. The chain recombines TRBV6-5 with TRBJ1-1; D perhaps matches TRBD1 (6 bases). Per the germline V gene, CDR1 is MNHEY and CDR2 is SVGAGI. V was clipped by 4 bases and J by 0 bases, with 12 bases between them. The CDR3 runs to 15 residues. CDR3 nucleotides: TGTGCCAGCAGTTCCGGGGGGCGAATGAACACTGAAGCTTTCTTT. It translates to CASSSGGRMNTEAFF.

The chain recombines TRBV5-4 with TRBJ2-5; 7 nucleotides line up with TRBD1. This CDR3 spans 16 amino acids. Trimming took 5 bases from V and 2 from J; bases not matched to a gene: 12. Germline CDR1 SGHNT, CDR2 YYREEE (reference sequence). Here the CDR3 DNA reads TGTGCCAGCAGTATTAACACAGGGACAGCTCAAGAGACCCAGTACTTC. This translates into CASSINTGTAQETQYF.

The chain is built from TRBV4-1 and TRBJ2-7; TRBD2 might be the D (7 bases). CDR3 length: 16 residues. Germline lookup yields CDR1 MGHRA and CDR2 YSYEKL. The V end lost 0 bases, the J end lost 2 bases, and 14 bases lay between the germline ends. In DNA, the CDR3 is TGCGCCAGCAGCCAAGAAAGGAGGGGGGGGACCTACGAGCAGTACTTC. Protein sequence: CASSQERRGGTYEQYF.

V and J are TRBV7-9 and TRBJ2-2; maybe TRBD2 (6 bases). CDR1 and CDR2 (germline): SEHNR, FQNEAQ (reference sequence). V was clipped by 11 bases and J by 3 bases, with 13 bases between them. The length of the CDR3 is 13 residues. CDR3 region: CAARSGDTGELFF. CDR3 DNA: TGTGCCGCGCGATCGGGGGACACCGGGGAGCTGTTTTTT. Complete variable domain (other parts from reference TRBV7-9 and TRBJ2-2): DTGVSQNPRHKITKRGQNVTFRCDPISEHNRLYWYRQTLGQGPEFLTYFQNEAQLEKSRLLSDRFSAERPKGSFSTLEIQRTEQGDSAMYLCAARSGDTGELFFGEGSRLTVL.

This rearrangement joins TRBV19 to TRBJ1-1; TRBD1 matches 8 bases. The CDR3 has 13 amino acids. V lost 3 bases, J lost 7 bases, and 4 bases stayed unmatched. The V gene's germline CDR1 is LNHDA and CDR2 SQIVND (reference sequence). The CDR3 is CASSMAGGGEAFF. CDR3 sequence (DNA): TGTGCCAGTAGTATGGCAGGGGGCGGTGAAGCTTTCTTT.

The rearrangement links TRBV7-9 to TRBJ1-2; TRBD1 aligns across 11 bases. Germline V gene sequence: CDR1 SEHNR, CDR2 FQNEAQ (reference sequence). Losses at the gene ends were 5 bases for V and 4 bases for J; bases not matched to a gene: 9. The CDR3 consists of 16 residues. The CDR3 DNA is TGTGCCAGCAGCACCCTAGGGACAGGGGGGGGCTATGGCTACACCTTC. Its translation is CASSTLGTGGGYGYTF. Based on the CDR3 plus reference TRBV7-9 and TRBJ1-2, the full variable domain is DTGVSQNPRHKITKRGQNVTFRCDPISEHNRLYWYRQTLGQGPEFLTYFQNEAQLEKSRLLSDRFSAERPKGSFSTLEIQRTEQGDSAMYLCASSTLGTGGGYGYTFGSGTRLTVV.

The chain uses TRBV11-2 and TRBJ1-6; 7 positions match TRBD1. CDR3 length: 15 residues. Germline V gene sequence: CDR1 SGHAT, CDR2 FQNNGV. The trim removed 5 bases at V and 6 bases at J, leaving 7 bases unmatched. The CDR3 is CASSPPGTANSPLHF. The CDR3 bases are TGTGCCAGCAGCCCCCCCGGGACAGCTAATTCACCCCTCCACTTT.

V usage is TRBV2 and J usage is TRBJ2-1; possible D gene TRBD1, 5 bases. From germline, CDR1 is SNHLY and CDR2 FYNNEI. The CDR3 extends over 11 amino acids. Trimming took off 11 bases at V and 9 bases at J, with 14 bases between the two ends. CDR3: CAVQEYGEQFF. CDR3 nucleotides: TGTGCCGTACAGGAATACGGTGAGCAGTTCTTC.

CDR3 bases: TGTGCCAGCAGCTTAGACGGGACAGGTCATAATTCACCCCTCCACTTT. Residues: CASSLDGTGHNSPLHF. This sequence joins TRBV7-2 and TRBJ1-6, with 8 bases identical to TRBD1. This CDR3 is built from 16 residues. V lost 1 base, J lost 5 bases, and 4 bases stayed unmatched. CDR1 and CDR2 (germline): SGHTA, FQGNSA.

This chain uses TRBV2 with TRBJ2-3; TRBD2 is a possible D gene (6 bases). Deletions cut 7 bases from V and 3 bases from J, with 11 bases between. This CDR3 has 13 amino acids. Germline CDR1 is SNHLY and CDR2 is FYNNEI. For the CDR3, the DNA is TGTGCCAGCAATCTCCTAGCGACAGATACGCAGTATTTT. This gives the protein CASNLLATDTQYF.

The V gene is TRBV6-5, the J gene TRBJ2-7; 9 bases agree with TRBD1. Germline V lookup: CDR1 MNHEY, CDR2 SVGAGI. This CDR3 comprises 15 residues. After removal of 11 bases from V and 1 base from J, the junction contained 12 bases not matched to a gene. The DNA for the CDR3 is TGTGCCTCCATTTCCGGGACAGGGAGTTCCTACGAGCAGTACTTC. Protein product: CASISGTGSSYEQYF.

The V and J genes are TRBV5-4 and TRBJ2-1, with 15 bases fitting TRBD2. The CDR3 has 15 residues. V was pared by 4 bases and J by 7 bases, with 3 bases of the junction left unmatched. The germline V gene has CDR1 SGHNT and CDR2 YYREEE (reference sequence). The CDR3 spells CASSRTSGGVNEQFF. The DNA for the CDR3 is TGTGCCAGCAGCAGGACTAGCGGGGGGGTAAATGAGCAGTTCTTC.

The rearrangement joins TRBV3-1 (or the pseudogene TRBV3-2) to TRBJ2-7; TRBD2 matches at 11 bases. CDR3 length equals 14 residues. Germline-derived CDR1 and CDR2 are LGHDT and YNNKEL (reference sequence). V was clipped by 4 bases and J by 4 bases; unmatched bases: 3. This CDR3 is CASSPTSGGYEQYF. The CDR3, as DNA: TGTGCCAGCAGCCCTACTAGCGGGGGTTACGAGCAGTACTTC.

The chain's CDR3 is CASSVAGGHITDTQYF. CDR3 DNA sequence: TGTGCCAGCAGCGTAGCTGGTGGACATATCACAGATACGCAGTATTTT. The chain recombines TRBV9 with TRBJ2-3; D is perhaps TRBD1 (5 bases). Germline values: CDR1 SGDLS, CDR2 YYNGEE. The CDR3 extends over 16 amino acids. V was clipped by 0 bases and J by 2 bases, with 13 bases between them.

The chain uses TRBV11-2 and TRBJ2-3, with D uncertain. CDR3 length: 13 residues. Looked up from germline, CDR1 is SGHAT and CDR2 is FQNNGV. V gave up 0 bases and J gave up 4 bases, with 5 bases separating them. The CDR3 loop reads CASSLEQADTQYF. CDR3 DNA sequence: TGTGCCAGCAGCTTAGAGCAGGCAGATACGCAGTATTTT.